These 4 T cell receptor beta chains share one sample of origin, sequenced in a study of shared clonotypes between healthy human individuals. This table comes from immunoSEQ multiplex PCR, and its TCRdb copy is limited to in-frame clones, with some not included. The data show over 2 million clones, 95% seen once. The source material was naive CD4+ T cells sorted from blood. Subset denoted: CD45RA+ positively selected. Receptors originate from a man younger than 35 in good health.

Regarding this clone: At one end, the junction sequence differs from germline, possibly due to a read error. The chain links TRBV7-7 to TRBJ2-5; D is possibly TRBD1 (5 bases). Germline-derived CDR1 and CDR2 are SSHAT and FNYEAQ (reference sequence). The CDR3 has 13 amino acids. The CDR3 spells CASSLVRGETQYF. The CDR3 DNA reads TGTGCTAGCAGCTTAGTTAGGGGAGAGACCCAGTACTTC.

Regarding this clone: This sample includes further DNA sequences coding for the same CDR3. V is TRBV5-6 and J is TRBJ1-5; D gene uncertain. Germline CDR1 is SGHDT and CDR2 is YYEEEE. The V and J ends lost 2 bases and 2 bases respectively, with 5 bases between them. This CDR3 spans 13 amino acids. CDR3 amino acids: CASSLSGNQPQHF. The CDR3 bases are TGTGCCAGCAGCTTATCCGGCAATCAGCCCCAGCATTTT.

This clone was observed a single time. The chain employs TRBV19 and TRBJ2-7, with D unclear. Looked up from germline, CDR1 is LNHDA and CDR2 is SQIVND (reference sequence). The V end lost 3 bases, the J end lost 2 bases, and 8 bases lay between the germline ends. This CDR3 has 13 residues. CDR3 loop: CASSIDWAYEQYF. CDR3 nucleotide sequence: TGTGCCAGTAGTATTGATTGGGCCTACGAGCAGTACTTC.

The chain recombines TRBV27 with TRBJ1-2; possibly TRBD1 for D (5 bases). Germline CDR1 MNHEY, CDR2 SMNVEV (reference sequence). The CDR3 runs 15 residues. V was clipped by 3 bases and J by 8 bases, with 19 bases between them. The CDR3 sequence is CASSFSGIKGVGYTF. CDR3 nucleotides: TGTGCCAGCAGTTTCTCAGGGATCAAAGGGGTGGGCTACACCTTC.